This is a list of T cell receptor beta chains from one sample in a study of blood T cell repertoires in COVID-19. TCRdb's table, derived via immunoSEQ multiplex PCR, lists solely in-frame clones and lacks some. The data show approximately 230,000 clones, about 79% seen once. Sequencing was performed on peripheral blood. These TCRs come from an older man with acute or convalescent COVID-19. Both conserved end residues are part of each CDR3. A D gene is named only where the DNA matches it firmly. The listing skips clone size in some rows; elsewhere it reads once, few, many or a size class.

cdr3_length j_call clone_size v_call d_call cdr3_aa cdr3_nt
16 TRBJ2-1 . TRBV11-2 TRBD2 CASSPRSGRAYNEQFF TGTGCCAGCAGCCCGCGAAGCGGGAGGGCTTACAATGAGCAGTTCTTC
15 TRBJ1-1 . TRBV5-5 TRBD1 CASSFITGANTEAFF TGTGCCAGCAGCTTCATAACAGGGGCGAACACTGAAGCTTTCTTT
13 TRBJ1-2 . TRBV5-6 TRBD1 CASSPGTGRGYTF TGTGCCAGCAGCCCTGGGACAGGTCGAGGCTACACCTTC
14 TRBJ1-2 . TRBV5-6 . CASSLGRTPYGYTF TGTGCCAGCAGCTTGGGTCGAACTCCCTATGGCTACACCTTC
13 TRBJ1-2 . TRBV24-1 TRBD1 CATSAGTGYGYTF TGTGCCACCAGTGCTGGGACAGGGTATGGCTACACCTTC
12 TRBJ2-5 few TRBV6-5 . CASGRPGETQYF TGTGCCAGCGGACGGCCGGGGGAGACCCAGTACTTC
16 TRBJ1-4 . TRBV5-6 . CASSRTGVATNEKLFF TGTGCCAGCAGCAGAACAGGCGTTGCAACTAATGAAAAACTGTTTTTT
13 TRBJ1-5 . TRBV5-6 . CASSLRGNQPQHF TGTGCCAGCAGCCTACGGGGTAATCAGCCCCAGCATTTT
13 TRBJ1-2 . TRBV15 . CATSRDRADGYTF TGTGCCACCAGCAGAGACAGGGCGGATGGCTACACCTTC
13 TRBJ2-7 . TRBV6-5 . CASSSGRLREQYF TGTGCCAGCAGTTCCGGGAGACTTCGTGAGCAGTACTTC
16 TRBJ1-5 . TRBV24-1 TRBD1 CATSDSDRGFDQPQHF TGTGCCACCAGTGATTCGGACAGGGGCTTTGATCAGCCCCAGCATTTT
15 TRBJ1-6 . TRBV7-8 . CASSLVATFNSPLHF TGTGCCAGCAGCTTAGTTGCGACTTTTAATTCACCCCTCCACTTT
16 TRBJ1-3 . TRBV28 TRBD1 CASSSSGQGAKNTIYF TGTGCCAGCAGTTCTTCCGGACAGGGGGCGAAAAACACCATATATTTT
14 TRBJ1-1 . TRBV5-1 . CASSLVPGSTEAFF TGCGCCAGCAGCTTGGTTCCAGGGTCCACTGAAGCTTTCTTT
15 TRBJ1-4 . TRBV24-1 TRBD1 CATSDPGQGVEKLFF TGTGCCACCAGTGATCCGGGACAGGGGGTTGAAAAACTGTTTTTT
16 TRBJ2-3 . TRBV7-3 TRBD2 CASSYPGLAGEDTQYF TGTGCCAGCAGCTACCCGGGACTAGCGGGAGAAGATACGCAGTATTTT
18 TRBJ2-7 few TRBV7-9 . CASSLYPVRTQRSYEQYF TGTGCCAGCAGCTTATACCCAGTCCGGACACAACGATCCTACGAGCAGTACTTC
17 TRBJ2-7 . TRBV5-1 . CASSLGALAKSSYEQYF TGCGCCAGCAGCTTGGGGGCTCTAGCGAAATCCTCCTACGAGCAGTACTTC
14 TRBJ1-2 . TRBV5-6 TRBD1 CASSLGGFYYGYTF TGTGCCAGCAGCTTAGGGGGCTTCTACTATGGCTACACCTTC
15 TRBJ2-3 once TRBV18 . CASSPGQYTTDTQYF TGTGCCAGCTCACCTGGACAGTATACCACAGATACGCAGTATTTT
15 TRBJ2-3 . TRBV6-5 TRBD1 CASRPRDRGSDTQYF TGTGCCAGCAGACCCCGGGACAGGGGGTCAGATACGCAGTATTTT
13 TRBJ1-4 . TRBV6-5 . CASSPHLNEKLFF TGTGCCAGCAGTCCTCACCTAAATGAAAAACTGTTTTTT
19 TRBJ2-1 . TRBV19 TRBD2 CASSIDRFTLAGGYNEQFF TGTGCCAGTAGTATAGATCGGTTTACGCTAGCGGGAGGCTACAATGAGCAGTTCTTC
14 TRBJ2-1 . TRBV2 . CASSERGYYNEQFF TGTGCCAGCAGTGAGCGCGGTTACTACAATGAGCAGTTCTTC
17 TRBJ1-6 . TRBV18 . CASSQGSPSSYNSPLHF TGTGCCAGCTCCCAGGGGTCCCCCAGCTCCTATAATTCACCCCTCCACTTT
13 TRBJ1-2 . TRBV7-9 . CASSFQGGYGYTF TGTGCCAGCAGCTTCCAGGGTGGCTATGGCTACACCTTC
12 TRBJ2-2 . TRBV10-2 TRBD2 CASIAGGRELFF TGCGCCTCTATAGCGGGGGGCCGGGAGCTGTTTTTT
13 TRBJ1-2 . TRBV18 . CASSPTQTDGYTF TGTGCCAGCTCACCCACGCAAACAGATGGCTACACCTTC
15 TRBJ1-3 . TRBV2 TRBD1 CASSVNRGRGNTIYF TGTGCCAGCAGCGTAAACAGGGGCCGCGGAAACACCATATATTTT
15 TRBJ2-3 . TRBV11-3 . CASSLGGPSTDTQYF TGTGCCAGCAGCTTAGGAGGGCCCAGCACAGATACGCAGTATTTT
15 TRBJ2-1 . TRBV24-1 TRBD2 CATSERGGRVGEQFF TGTGCCACCAGTGAACGGGGGGGACGAGTAGGTGAGCAGTTCTTC
16 TRBJ1-1 . TRBV5-1 TRBD1 CASAKTDRAGDTEAFF TGCGCCAGCGCTAAAACCGACAGGGCCGGTGACACTGAAGCTTTCTTT
14 TRBJ2-3 . TRBV21-1 . CASSKGRRADTQYF TGTGCCAGCAGCAAAGGGCGCAGGGCAGATACGCAGTATTTT
13 TRBJ1-1 . TRBV6-2/TRBV6-3 . CASSALTNTEAFF TGTGCCAGCAGCGCACTAACCAACACTGAAGCTTTCTTT
14 TRBJ2-7 . TRBV6-5 . CASSVLRGNYEQYF TGTGCCAGCAGCGTACTTAGGGGGAACTACGAGCAGTACTTC
14 TRBJ2-3 . TRBV2 TRBD1 CAVRQGVNPDTQYF TGTGCCGTTCGACAGGGGGTGAACCCAGATACGCAGTATTTT
15 TRBJ2-3 . TRBV5-1 TRBD2 CASSLWRGAEDTQYF TGCGCCAGCAGTCTATGGCGGGGGGCCGAAGATACGCAGTATTTT
14 TRBJ1-1 . TRBV3-1/TRBV3-2 . CASSLAGENTEAFF TGTGCCAGCAGCCTAGCCGGCGAGAACACTGAAGCTTTCTTT
16 TRBJ2-1 . TRBV18 . CASSYLVGQVNNEQFF TGTGCCAGCTCATACCTAGTGGGGCAGGTGAACAATGAGCAGTTCTTC
16 TRBJ2-3 few TRBV3-1/TRBV3-2 TRBD2 CASSQLAGGGADTQYF TGTGCCAGCAGCCAACTAGCGGGGGGCGGGGCAGATACGCAGTATTTT
18 TRBJ1-1 . TRBV18 . CASSHVQGRGRMNTEAFF TGTGCCAGCTCACATGTTCAAGGTCGGGGTAGGATGAACACTGAAGCTTTCTTT
14 TRBJ2-3 . TRBV24-1 . CATSEGTSTDTQYF TGTGCCACCAGTGAGGGGACTAGCACAGATACGCAGTATTTT
14 TRBJ2-2 . TRBV7-2 . CASSLGGVAGELFF TGTGCCAGCAGCTTAGGCGGAGTGGCCGGGGAGCTGTTTTTT
15 TRBJ2-1 . TRBV3-1/TRBV3-2 TRBD2 CASSPRRERYNEQFF TGTGCCAGCAGCCCCCGGCGGGAGAGGTACAATGAGCAGTTCTTC